Described below is a single TCR beta chain sequence and its context. Its antigen is unidentified. The sample belongs to a study of shared clonotypes between healthy human individuals. Study details: Each donor's CD8 memory used one plate, CD8 naive two, each CD4 subset three. Findings and limits, study-wide: The study found approximately 5% of naive CD4 clonotypes shared across four donors. Memory subsets generally showed lower estimated richness than naive subsets.

V dropped 8 bases and J dropped 2 bases, with 8 bases sitting between them. There are 12 residues in the CDR3. Germline V gives CDR1 MNHEY, CDR2 SVGAGI. The method was immunoSEQ multiplex PCR; TCRdb's version includes in-frame clones alone and lacks a portion of them. The repertoire includes 1.4 million or so clones, approximately 98.5% of them detected once, and about 0.4% sits in the top ten. The sequence derives from a young man in good health. The chain has TRBV6-5 and TRBJ2-3; no clear D. Sequenced material: naive CD4+ T cells sorted from blood. Indicated subset: CD45RA+ positively selected. The CDR3 nucleotides read TGTGCCAGCGGCCAGGTCACAGATACGCAGTATTTT. Translating gives CASGQVTDTQYF.